Reported below is one T cell receptor (beta chain). These data are taken from a study of cytomegalovirus exposure and HLA in healthy donors. About the research overall: Earlier work reported some 110 million unique TCR beta sequences from about 190 million T cells.

V lost 3 bases to trimming and J lost 1 base; unmatched junction nucleotides: 6. The CDR3 length is 15 residues. Germline values: CDR1 SGHKS, CDR2 YYEKEE (reference sequence). The PCR had 60 Vbeta and 13 Jbeta primers. Profiling relied on immunoSEQ multiplex PCR, and the TCRdb table lists in-frame clones only, not all of them. The table shows approximately 150,000 clones, with around 73% occurring only once. The sequence was collected from a woman aged 18-29 years in good health and CMV-seronegative. The sequenced material came from PBMCs. The chain employs TRBV5-5 and TRBJ1-1; 7 bases line up with TRBD1. DNA of the CDR3: TGTGCCAGCAGCTATACGGGGGACAGGAACACTGAAGCTTTCTTT. Translated: CASSYTGDRNTEAFF. The full variable domain, its missing parts supplied by reference TRBV5-5 and TRBJ1-1, is DAGVTQSPTHLIKTRGQQVTLRCSPISGHKSVSWYQQVLGQGPQFIFQYYEKEERGRGNFPDRFSARQFPNYSSELNVNALLLGDSALYLCASSYTGDRNTEAFFGQGTRLTVV.